Below, one TCR beta chain is given with its context. Here immunoSEQ multiplex PCR was the method, and the copy in TCRdb shows in-frame clones only, minus some. The profile shows roughly 1,500,000 clones, 98% of them singletons. These data belong to a study of shared clonotypes between healthy human individuals. CDR3 length: 11 amino acids. V dropped 2 bases and J dropped 9 bases, with 8 bases sitting between them. CDR1 is DFQATT and CDR2 is SNEGSKA in the germline V gene (reference sequence). The chain combines TRBV20-1 with TRBJ2-4; the D gene is possibly TRBD1 (5 bases). The sequence derives from a young man in good health. The sample was naive CD4+ T cells sorted from blood. The sample's subset: CD45RA+ positively selected. CDR3 bases: TGCAGTGCTAGACTAGGGGTCATTCAGTACTTC. Translation gives CSARLGVIQYF.